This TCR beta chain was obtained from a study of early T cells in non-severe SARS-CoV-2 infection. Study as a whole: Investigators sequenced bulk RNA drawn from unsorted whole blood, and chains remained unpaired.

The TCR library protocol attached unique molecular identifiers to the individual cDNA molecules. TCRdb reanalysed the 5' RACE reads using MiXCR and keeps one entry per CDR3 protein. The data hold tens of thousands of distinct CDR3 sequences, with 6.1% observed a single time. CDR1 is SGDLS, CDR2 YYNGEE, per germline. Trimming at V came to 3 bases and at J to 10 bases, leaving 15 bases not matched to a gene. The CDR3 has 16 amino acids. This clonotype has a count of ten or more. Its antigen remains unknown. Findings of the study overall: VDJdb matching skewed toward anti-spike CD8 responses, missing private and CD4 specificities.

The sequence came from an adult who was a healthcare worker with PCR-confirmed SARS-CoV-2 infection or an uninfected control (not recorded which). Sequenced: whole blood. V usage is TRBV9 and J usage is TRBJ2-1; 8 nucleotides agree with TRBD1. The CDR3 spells CASSARSDRAIKEQFF. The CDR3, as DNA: TGTGCCAGCAGCGCCCGATCGGACAGGGCAATAAAGGAGCAGTTCTTC.